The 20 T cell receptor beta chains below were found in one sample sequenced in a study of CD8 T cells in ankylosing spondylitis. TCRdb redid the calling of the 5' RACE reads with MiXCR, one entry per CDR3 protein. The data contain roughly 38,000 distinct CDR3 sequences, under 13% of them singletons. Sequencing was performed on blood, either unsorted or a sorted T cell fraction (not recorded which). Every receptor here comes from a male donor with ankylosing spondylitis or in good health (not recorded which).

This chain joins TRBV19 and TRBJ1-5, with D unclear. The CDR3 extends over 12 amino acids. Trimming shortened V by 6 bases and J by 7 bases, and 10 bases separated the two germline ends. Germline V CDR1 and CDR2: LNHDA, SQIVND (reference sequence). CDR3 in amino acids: CASSLTPQPQHF. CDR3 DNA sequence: TGTGCCAGTAGCCTGACACCCCAGCCCCAGCATTTT.

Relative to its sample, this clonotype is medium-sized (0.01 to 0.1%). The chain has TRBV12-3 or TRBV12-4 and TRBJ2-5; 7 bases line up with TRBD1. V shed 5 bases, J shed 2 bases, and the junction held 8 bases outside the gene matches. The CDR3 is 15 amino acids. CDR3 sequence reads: CASSKETGWQETQYF. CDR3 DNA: TGTGCCAGCAGTAAAGAGACAGGGTGGCAAGAGACCCAGTACTTC.

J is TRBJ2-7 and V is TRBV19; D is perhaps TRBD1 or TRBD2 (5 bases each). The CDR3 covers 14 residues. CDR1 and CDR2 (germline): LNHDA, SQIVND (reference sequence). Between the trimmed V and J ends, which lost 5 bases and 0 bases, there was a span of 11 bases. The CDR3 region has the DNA TGTGCCAGTAGTGCCGGGACCTACTCCTACGAGCAGTACTTC. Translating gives CASSAGTYSYEQYF. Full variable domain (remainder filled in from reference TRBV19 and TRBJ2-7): DGGITQSPKYLFRKEGQNVTLSCEQNLNHDAMYWYRQDPGQGLRLIYYSQIVNDFQKGDIAEGYSVSREKKESFPLTVTSAQKNPTAFYLCASSAGTYSYEQYFGPGTRLTVT.

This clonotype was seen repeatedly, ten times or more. The CDR3 nucleotides read TGCAGCGTTTTTCTCCAGGTTGGGGACTACACCTTC. Residues: CSVFLQVGDYTF. V usage is TRBV29-1 and J usage is TRBJ1-2, with D unclear. This CDR3 contains 12 residues. The V end was cut by 5 bases, the J end by 10 bases, with 17 bases between. Germline values: CDR1 SQVTM, CDR2 ANQGSEA.

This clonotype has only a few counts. DNA for the CDR3: TGTGCCAGCAGCCAGTGGACAGGTTTGGTGAACACTGAAGCTTTCTTT. Protein: CASSQWTGLVNTEAFF. This sequence joins TRBV14 and TRBJ1-1, with 7 bases identical to TRBD1. J lost 0 bases, V lost 3 bases, and 7 bases had no gene match. From germline, CDR1 is SGHDN and CDR2 FVKESK. CDR3 length: 16 amino acids.

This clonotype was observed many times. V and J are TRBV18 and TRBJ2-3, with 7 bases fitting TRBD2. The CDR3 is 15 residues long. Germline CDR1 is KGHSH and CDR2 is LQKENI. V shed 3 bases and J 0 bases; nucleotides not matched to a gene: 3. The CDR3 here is CASSPSGGSTDTQYF. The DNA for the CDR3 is TGTGCCAGCTCACCGTCGGGGGGAAGCACAGATACGCAGTATTTT.

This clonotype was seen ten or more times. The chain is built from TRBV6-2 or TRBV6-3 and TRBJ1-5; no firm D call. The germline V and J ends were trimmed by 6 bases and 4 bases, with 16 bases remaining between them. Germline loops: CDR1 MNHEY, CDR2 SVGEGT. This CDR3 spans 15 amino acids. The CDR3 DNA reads TGTGCCAGCAGACCCCAGCAGGTGAGGAATCAGCCCCAGCATTTT. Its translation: CASRPQQVRNQPQHF.

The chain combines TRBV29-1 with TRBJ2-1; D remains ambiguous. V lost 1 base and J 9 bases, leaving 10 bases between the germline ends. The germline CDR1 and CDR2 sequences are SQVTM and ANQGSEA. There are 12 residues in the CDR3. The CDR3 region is CSVEGKTGEQFF. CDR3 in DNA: TGCAGCGTTGAAGGGAAGACGGGTGAGCAGTTCTTC.

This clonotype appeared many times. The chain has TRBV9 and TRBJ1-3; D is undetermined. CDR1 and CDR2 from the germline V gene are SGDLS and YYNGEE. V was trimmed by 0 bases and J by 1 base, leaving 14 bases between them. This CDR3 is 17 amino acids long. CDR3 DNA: TGTGCCAGCAGCGTAGAAGGGTCACAGTATTCTGGAAACACCATATATTTT. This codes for CASSVEGSQYSGNTIYF.

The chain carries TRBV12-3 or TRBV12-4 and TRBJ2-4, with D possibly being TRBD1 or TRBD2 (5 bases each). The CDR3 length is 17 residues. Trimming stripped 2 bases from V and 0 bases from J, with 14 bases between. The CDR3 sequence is CASSLSPRGVAKNIQYF. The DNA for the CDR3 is TGTGCCAGCAGTTTAAGCCCTAGGGGAGTAGCCAAAAACATTCAGTACTTC.

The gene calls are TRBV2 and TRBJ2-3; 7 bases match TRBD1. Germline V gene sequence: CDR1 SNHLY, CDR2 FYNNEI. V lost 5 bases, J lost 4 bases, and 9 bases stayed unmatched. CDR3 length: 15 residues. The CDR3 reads CASSLRTGAPDTQYF. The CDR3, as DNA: TGTGCCAGCAGTCTACGGACAGGCGCCCCAGATACGCAGTATTTT.

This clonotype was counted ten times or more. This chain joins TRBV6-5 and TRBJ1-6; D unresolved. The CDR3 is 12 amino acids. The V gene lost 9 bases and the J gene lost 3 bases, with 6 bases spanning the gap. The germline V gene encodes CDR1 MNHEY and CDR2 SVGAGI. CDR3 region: CASRSYNSPLHF. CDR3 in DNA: TGTGCCAGTCGAAGCTATAATTCACCCCTCCACTTT.

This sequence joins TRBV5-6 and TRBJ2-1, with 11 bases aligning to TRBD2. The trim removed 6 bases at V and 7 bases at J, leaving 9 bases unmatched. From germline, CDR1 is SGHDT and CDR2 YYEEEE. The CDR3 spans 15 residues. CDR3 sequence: CASTASGRYENEQFF. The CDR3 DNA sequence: TGTGCCAGCACGGCTAGCGGGAGGTACGAGAATGAGCAGTTCTTC.

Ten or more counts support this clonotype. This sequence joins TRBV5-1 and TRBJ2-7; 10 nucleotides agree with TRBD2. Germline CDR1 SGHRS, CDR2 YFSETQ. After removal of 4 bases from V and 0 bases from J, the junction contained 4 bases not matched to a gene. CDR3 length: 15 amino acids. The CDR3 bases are TGCGCCAGCAGCCCGACTAGCGGGCCCTCCTACGAGCAGTACTTC. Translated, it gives CASSPTSGPSYEQYF.

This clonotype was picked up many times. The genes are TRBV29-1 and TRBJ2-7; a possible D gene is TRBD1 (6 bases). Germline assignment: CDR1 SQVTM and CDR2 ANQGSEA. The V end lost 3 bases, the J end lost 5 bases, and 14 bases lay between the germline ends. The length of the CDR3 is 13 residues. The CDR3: CSVDGTPGDEQYF. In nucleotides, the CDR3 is TGCAGCGTTGATGGTACTCCAGGGGACGAGCAGTACTTC.

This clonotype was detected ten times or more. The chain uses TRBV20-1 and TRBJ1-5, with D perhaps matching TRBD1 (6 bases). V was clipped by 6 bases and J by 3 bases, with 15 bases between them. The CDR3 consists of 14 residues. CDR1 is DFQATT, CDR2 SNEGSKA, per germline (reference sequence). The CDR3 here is CSADSTGNNQPQHF. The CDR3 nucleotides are TGCAGTGCCGACTCAACAGGGAACAATCAGCCCCAGCATTTT.

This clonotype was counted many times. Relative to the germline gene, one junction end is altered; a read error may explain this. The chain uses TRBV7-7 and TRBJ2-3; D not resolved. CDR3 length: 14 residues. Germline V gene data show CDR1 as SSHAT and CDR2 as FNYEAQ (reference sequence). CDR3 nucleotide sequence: TGTGCTAGCAGCCCAGAAGGTGGGACAGATACGCAGTATTTT. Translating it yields CASSPEGGTDTQYF.

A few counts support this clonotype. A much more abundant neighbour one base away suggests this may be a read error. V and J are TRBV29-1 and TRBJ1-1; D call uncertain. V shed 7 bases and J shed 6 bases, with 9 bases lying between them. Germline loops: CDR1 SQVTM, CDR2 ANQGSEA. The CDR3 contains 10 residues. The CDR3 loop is CSAAGAEAFF. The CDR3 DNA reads TGCAGCGCTGCTGGGGCTGAAGCTTTCTTT.

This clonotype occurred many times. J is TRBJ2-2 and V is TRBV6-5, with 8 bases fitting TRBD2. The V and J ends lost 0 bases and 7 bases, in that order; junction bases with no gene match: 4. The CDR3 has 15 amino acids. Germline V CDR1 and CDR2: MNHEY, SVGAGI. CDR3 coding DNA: TGTGCCAGCAGTTACTCAAGCGGGAGAGGCGGGGAGCTGTTTTTT. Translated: CASSYSSGRGGELFF.

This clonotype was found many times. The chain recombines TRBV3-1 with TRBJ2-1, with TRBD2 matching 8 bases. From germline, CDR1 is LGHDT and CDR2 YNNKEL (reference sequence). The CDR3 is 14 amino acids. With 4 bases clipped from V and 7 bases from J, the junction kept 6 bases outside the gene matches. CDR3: CASSPAGEVNEQFF. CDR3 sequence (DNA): TGTGCCAGCAGCCCAGCGGGAGAGGTGAATGAGCAGTTCTTC.